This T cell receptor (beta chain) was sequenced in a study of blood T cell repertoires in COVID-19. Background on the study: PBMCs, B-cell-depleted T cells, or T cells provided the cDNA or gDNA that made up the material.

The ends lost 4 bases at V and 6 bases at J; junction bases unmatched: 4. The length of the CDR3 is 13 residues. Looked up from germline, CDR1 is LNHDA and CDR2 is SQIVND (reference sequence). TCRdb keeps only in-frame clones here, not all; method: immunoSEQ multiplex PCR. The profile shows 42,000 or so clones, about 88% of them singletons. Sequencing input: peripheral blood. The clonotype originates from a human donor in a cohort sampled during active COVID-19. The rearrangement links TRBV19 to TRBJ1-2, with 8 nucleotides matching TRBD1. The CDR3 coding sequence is TGTGCCAGTAGTACAGGGGGCTGGGATGGCTACACCTTC. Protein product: CASSTGGWDGYTF.